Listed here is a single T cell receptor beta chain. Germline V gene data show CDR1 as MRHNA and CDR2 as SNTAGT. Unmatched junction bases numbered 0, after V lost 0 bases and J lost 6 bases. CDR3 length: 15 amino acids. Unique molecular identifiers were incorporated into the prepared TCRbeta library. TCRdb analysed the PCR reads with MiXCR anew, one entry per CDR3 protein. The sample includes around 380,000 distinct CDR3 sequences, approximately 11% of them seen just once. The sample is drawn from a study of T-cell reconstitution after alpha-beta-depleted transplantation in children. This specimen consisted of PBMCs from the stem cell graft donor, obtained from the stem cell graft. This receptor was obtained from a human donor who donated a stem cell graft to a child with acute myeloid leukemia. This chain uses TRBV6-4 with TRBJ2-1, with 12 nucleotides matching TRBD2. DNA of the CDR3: TGTGCCAGCAGTGACTCGACTAGCGGGAGCAATGAGCAGTTCTTC. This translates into CASSDSTSGSNEQFF.